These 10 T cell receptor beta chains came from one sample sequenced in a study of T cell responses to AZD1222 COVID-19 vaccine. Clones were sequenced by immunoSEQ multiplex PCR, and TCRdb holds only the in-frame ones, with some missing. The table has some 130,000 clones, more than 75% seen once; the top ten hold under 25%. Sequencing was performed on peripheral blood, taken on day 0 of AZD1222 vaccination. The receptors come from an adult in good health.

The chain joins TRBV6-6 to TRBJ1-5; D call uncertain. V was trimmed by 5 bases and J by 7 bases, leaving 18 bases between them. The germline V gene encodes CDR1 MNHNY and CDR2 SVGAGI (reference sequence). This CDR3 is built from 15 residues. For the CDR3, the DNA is TGTGCCAGCAGTCCGCCGGTAGGAGAGGGACAGCCCCAGCATTTT. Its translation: CASSPPVGEGQPQHF.

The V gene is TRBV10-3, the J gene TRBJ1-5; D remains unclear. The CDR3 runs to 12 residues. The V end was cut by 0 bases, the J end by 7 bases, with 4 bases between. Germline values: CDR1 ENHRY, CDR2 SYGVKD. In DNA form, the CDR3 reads TGTGCCATCAGTGAGTCGACACAGCCCCAGCATTTT. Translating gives CAISESTQPQHF.

CDR3 sequence: CASSIVGTGYNEQFF. In DNA, the CDR3 is TGTGCCAGTAGTATAGTTGGGACAGGCTACAATGAGCAGTTCTTC. The rearrangement links TRBV19 to TRBJ2-1, with TRBD1 matching over 8 bases. Trimming at V came to 1 base and at J to 3 bases, leaving 2 bases not matched to a gene. Germline V lookup: CDR1 LNHDA, CDR2 SQIVND (reference sequence). CDR3 size: 15 residues. The full variable domain, its missing parts supplied by reference TRBV19 and TRBJ2-1, is DGGITQSPKYLFRKEGQNVTLSCEQNLNHDAMYWYRQDPGQGLRLIYYSQIVNDFQKGDIAEGYSVSREKKESFPLTVTSAQKNPTAFYLCASSIVGTGYNEQFFGPGTRLTVL.

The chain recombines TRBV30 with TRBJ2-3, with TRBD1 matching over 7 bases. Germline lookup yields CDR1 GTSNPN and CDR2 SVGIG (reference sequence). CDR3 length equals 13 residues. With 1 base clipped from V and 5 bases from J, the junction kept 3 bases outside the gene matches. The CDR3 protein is CAWSGDSLDTQYF. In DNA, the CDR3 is TGTGCCTGGAGTGGGGACAGCTTAGATACGCAGTATTTT. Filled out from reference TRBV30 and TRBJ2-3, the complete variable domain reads SQTIHQWPATLVQPVGSPLSLECTVEGTSNPNLYWYRQAAGRGLQLLFYSVGIGQISSEVPQNLSASRPQDRQFILSSKKLLLSDSGFYLCAWSGDSLDTQYFGPGTRLTVL.

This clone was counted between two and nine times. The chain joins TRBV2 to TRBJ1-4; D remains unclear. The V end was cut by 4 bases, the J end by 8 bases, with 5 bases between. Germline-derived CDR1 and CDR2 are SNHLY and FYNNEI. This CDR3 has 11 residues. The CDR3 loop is CASSGQEKLFF. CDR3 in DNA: TGTGCCAGCAGTGGACAAGAAAAACTGTTTTTT.

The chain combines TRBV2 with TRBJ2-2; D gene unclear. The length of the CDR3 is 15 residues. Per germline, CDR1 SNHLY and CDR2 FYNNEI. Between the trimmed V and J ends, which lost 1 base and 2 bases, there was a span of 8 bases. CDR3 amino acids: CASSEGTTNTGELFF. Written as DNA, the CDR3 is TGTGCCAGCAGTGAAGGTACTACTAACACCGGGGAGCTGTTTTTT.

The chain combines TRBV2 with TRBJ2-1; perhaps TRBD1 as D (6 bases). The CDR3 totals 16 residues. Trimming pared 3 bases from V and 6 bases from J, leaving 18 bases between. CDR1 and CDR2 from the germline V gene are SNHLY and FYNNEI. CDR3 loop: CASSDVGGPPANEQFF. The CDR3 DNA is TGTGCCAGCAGTGATGTTGGGGGCCCTCCGGCCAATGAGCAGTTCTTC.

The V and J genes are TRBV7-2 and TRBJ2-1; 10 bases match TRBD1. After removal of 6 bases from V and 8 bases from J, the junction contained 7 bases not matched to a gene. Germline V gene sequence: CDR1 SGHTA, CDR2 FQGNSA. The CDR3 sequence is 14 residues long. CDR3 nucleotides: TGTGCCAGCAGATTCGACAGGGGGCGGTATGAGCAGTTCTTC. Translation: CASRFDRGRYEQFF.

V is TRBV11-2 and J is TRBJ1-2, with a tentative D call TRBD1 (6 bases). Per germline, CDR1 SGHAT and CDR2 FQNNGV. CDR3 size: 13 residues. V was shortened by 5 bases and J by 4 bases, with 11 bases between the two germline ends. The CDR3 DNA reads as TGTGCCAGCAGCCTCCCGGACAGCTATGGCTACACCTTC. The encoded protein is CASSLPDSYGYTF.

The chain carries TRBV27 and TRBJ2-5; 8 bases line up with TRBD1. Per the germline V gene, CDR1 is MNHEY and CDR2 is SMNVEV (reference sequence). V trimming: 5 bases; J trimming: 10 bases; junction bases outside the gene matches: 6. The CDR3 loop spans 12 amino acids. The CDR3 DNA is TGTGCCAGCAGTCCTACAGGGGGAGACCAGTACTTC. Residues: CASSPTGGDQYF.